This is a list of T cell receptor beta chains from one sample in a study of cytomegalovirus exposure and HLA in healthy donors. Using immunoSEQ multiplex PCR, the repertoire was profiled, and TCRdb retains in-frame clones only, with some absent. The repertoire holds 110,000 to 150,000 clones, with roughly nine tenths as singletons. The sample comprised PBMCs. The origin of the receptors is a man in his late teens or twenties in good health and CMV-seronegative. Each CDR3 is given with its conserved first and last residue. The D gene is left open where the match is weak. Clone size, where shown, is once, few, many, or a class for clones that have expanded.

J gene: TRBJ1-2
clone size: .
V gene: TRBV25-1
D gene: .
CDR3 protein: CASSESSGFYGYTF
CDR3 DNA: TGTGCCAGCAGTGAATCATCAGGATTTTACGGCTACACCTTC

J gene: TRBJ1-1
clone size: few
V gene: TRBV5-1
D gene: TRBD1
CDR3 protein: CASSLVGTGNTEAFF
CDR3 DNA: TGCGCCAGCAGCTTGGTTGGGACAGGGAACACTGAAGCTTTCTTT

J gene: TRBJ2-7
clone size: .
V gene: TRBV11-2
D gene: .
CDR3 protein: CASSPWGLSGGYEQYF
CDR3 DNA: TGTGCCAGCAGCCCCTGGGGACTCTCTGGGGGCTACGAGCAGTACTTC

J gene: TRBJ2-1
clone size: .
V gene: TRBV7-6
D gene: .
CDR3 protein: CASSFAGTEGNEQFF
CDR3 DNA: TGTGCCAGCAGCTTTGCGGGCACCGAGGGAAATGAGCAGTTCTTC

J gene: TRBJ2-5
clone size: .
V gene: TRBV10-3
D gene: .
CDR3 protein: CAISDRSGTQYF
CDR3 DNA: TGTGCCATCAGTGACCGTTCGGGGACCCAGTACTTC

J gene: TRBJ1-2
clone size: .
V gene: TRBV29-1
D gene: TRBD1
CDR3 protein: CSVEVTGPTGGGYTF
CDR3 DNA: TGCAGCGTTGAGGTGACAGGCCCAACAGGGGGTGGCTACACCTTC

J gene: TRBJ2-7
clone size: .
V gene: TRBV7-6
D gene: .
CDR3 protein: CASSSGSIGFYEQYF
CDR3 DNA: TGTGCCAGCAGCTCGGGGAGTATAGGGTTCTACGAGCAGTACTTC

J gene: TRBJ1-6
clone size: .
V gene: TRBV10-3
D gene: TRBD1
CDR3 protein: CAIRSQGGSSYNSPLHF
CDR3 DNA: TGTGCCATCAGGTCGCAGGGGGGAAGCTCCTATAATTCACCCCTCCACTTT

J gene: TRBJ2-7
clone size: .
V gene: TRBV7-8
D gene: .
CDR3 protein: CASSSLRDSYEQYF
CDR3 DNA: TGTGCCAGCAGCTCTCTCCGGGATTCCTACGAGCAGTACTTC

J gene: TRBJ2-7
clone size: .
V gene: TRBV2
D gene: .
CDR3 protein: CANRVFAYEQYF
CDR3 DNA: TGTGCCAACCGCGTTTTCGCCTACGAGCAGTACTTC

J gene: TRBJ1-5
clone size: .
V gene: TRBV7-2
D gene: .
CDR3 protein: CASSSGLGNQPQHF
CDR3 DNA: TGTGCCAGCAGTTCAGGGTTAGGCAATCAGCCCCAGCATTTT

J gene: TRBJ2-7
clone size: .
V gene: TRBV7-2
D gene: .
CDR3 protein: CASSTQGTFYEQYF
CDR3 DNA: TGTGCCAGCAGCACCCAGGGAACCTTCTACGAGCAGTACTTC

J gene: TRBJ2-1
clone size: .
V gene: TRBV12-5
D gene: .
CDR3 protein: CASGLVRAAYSYNEQFF
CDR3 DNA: TGTGCTAGTGGTTTGGTCCGAGCTGCTTACTCCTACAATGAGCAGTTCTTC

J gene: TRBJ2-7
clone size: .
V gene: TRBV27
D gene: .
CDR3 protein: CASSPSPSGGHEQYF
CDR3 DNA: TGTGCCAGCAGTCCTTCGCCCTCAGGAGGCCACGAGCAGTACTTC

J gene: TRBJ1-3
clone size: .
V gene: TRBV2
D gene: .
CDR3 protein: CASSVGGALSGNTIYF
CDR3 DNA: TGTGCCAGCAGTGTCGGGGGTGCCCTCTCTGGAAACACCATATATTTT

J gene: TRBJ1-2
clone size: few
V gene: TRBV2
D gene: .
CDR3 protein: CASSEWTVRTYGYTF
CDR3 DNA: TGTGCCAGCAGCGAATGGACAGTCCGAACCTATGGCTACACCTTC

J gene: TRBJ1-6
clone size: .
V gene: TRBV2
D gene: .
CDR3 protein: CASSGLRGNNSPLHF
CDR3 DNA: TGTGCCAGCAGTGGACTGAGAGGGAATAATTCACCCCTCCACTTT

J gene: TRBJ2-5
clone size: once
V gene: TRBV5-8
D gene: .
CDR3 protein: CASSFQGQETQYF
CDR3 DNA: TGTGCCAGCAGCTTCCAGGGACAAGAGACCCAGTACTTC

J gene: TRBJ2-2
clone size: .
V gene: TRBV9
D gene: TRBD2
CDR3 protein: CASSIPEGTSGRTTGELFF
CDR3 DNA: TGTGCCAGCAGCATCCCAGAAGGGACTAGCGGGAGGACCACCGGGGAGCTGTTTTTT

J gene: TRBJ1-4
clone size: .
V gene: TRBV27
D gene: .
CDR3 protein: CASSLLVAGTNEKLFF
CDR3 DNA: TGTGCCAGCAGTTTATTGGTAGCAGGGACTAATGAAAAACTGTTTTTT

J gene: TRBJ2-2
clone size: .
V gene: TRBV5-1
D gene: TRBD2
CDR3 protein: CASSSGAGTTGELFF
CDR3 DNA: TGCGCCAGCAGCAGCGGGGCAGGGACCACCGGGGAGCTGTTTTTT

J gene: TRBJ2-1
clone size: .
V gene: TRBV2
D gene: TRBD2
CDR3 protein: CASSALAGTGEQFF
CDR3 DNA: TGTGCCAGCAGCGCTCTAGCGGGCACAGGTGAGCAGTTCTTC

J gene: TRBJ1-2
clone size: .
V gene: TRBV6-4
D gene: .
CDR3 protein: CASSEEQGTNYGYTF
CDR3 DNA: TGTGCCAGCAGTGAAGAACAGGGAACTAACTATGGCTACACCTTC

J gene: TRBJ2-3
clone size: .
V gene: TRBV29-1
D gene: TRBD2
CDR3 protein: CSVATSGNPDTQYF
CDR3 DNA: TGCAGCGTTGCGACTAGCGGGAACCCAGATACGCAGTATTTT

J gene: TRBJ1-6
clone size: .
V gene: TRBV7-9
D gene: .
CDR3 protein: CASSSSGAHNSPLHF
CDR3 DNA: TGTGCCAGCAGCTCCTCAGGGGCTCATAATTCACCCCTCCACTTT

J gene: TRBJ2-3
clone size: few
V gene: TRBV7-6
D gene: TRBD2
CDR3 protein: CASSRGTSGSADTQYF
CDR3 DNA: TGTGCCAGCAGCAGAGGGACTAGCGGGAGTGCAGATACGCAGTATTTT

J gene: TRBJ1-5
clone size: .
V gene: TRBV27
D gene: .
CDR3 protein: CASSLDARSNQPQHF
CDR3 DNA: TGTGCCAGCAGTTTAGATGCGCGGAGCAATCAGCCCCAGCATTTT

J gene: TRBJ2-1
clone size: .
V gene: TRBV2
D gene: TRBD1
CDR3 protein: CASSAGGSGNEQFF
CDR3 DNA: TGTGCCAGCAGTGCAGGGGGCAGCGGCAATGAGCAGTTCTTC

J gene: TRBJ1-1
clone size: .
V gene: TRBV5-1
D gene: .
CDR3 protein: CATADGRGNEAFF
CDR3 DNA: TGCGCCACGGCAGACGGCCGGGGGAATGAAGCTTTCTTT

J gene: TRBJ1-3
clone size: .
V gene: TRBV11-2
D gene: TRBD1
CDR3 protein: CASSLVWDRTSGNTIYF
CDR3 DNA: TGTGCCAGCAGCTTAGTGTGGGACAGGACGTCTGGAAACACCATATATTTT

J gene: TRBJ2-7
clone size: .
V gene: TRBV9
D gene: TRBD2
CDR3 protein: CASSGTSGGNEQYF
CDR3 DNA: TGTGCCAGCAGCGGAACTAGCGGGGGCAACGAGCAGTACTTC

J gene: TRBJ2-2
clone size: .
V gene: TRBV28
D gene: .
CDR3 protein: CASSTAGSNTGELFF
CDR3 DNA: TGTGCCAGCAGTACTGCGGGGTCCAACACCGGGGAGCTGTTTTTT

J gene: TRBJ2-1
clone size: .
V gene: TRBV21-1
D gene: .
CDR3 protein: CASSKRTRSSAPYNEQFF
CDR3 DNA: TGTGCCAGCAGCAAACGGACTAGATCATCAGCGCCCTACAATGAGCAGTTCTTC

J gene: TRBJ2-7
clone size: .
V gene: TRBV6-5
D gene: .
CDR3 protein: CASSKRQLPYEQYF
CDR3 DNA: TGTGCCAGCAGTAAGCGGCAGCTTCCCTACGAGCAGTACTTC

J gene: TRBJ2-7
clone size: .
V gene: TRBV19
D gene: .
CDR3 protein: CASSDTRDSTYEQYF
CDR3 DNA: TGTGCCAGTAGTGATACCCGGGACTCCACCTACGAGCAGTACTTC

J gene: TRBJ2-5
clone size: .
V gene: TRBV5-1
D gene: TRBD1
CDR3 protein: CASSPDRDQETQYF
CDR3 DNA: TGCGCCAGCAGCCCCGACAGGGACCAAGAGACCCAGTACTTC

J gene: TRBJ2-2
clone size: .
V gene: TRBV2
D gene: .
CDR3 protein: CASAPPGVDTGELFF
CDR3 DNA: TGTGCCAGTGCCCCCCCCGGGGTTGACACCGGGGAGCTGTTTTTT

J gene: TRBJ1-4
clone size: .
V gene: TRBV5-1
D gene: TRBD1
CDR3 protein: CASSPDRGEKLFF
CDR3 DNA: TGCGCCAGCAGCCCTGACAGGGGTGAAAAACTGTTTTTT

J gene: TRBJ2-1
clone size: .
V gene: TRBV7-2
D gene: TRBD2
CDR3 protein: CASSFLAGGTYNEQFF
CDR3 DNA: TGTGCCAGCAGCTTCCTAGCGGGAGGGACCTACAATGAGCAGTTCTTC

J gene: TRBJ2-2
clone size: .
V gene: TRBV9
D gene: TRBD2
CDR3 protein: CASSPPPGRGPHTGELFF
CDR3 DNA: TGTGCCAGCAGCCCCCCACCCGGGAGGGGTCCCCACACCGGGGAGCTGTTTTTT

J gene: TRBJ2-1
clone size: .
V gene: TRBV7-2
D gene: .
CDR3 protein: CASSLDGSSDEQFF
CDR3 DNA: TGTGCCAGCAGCTTAGACGGGAGTTCCGATGAGCAGTTCTTC

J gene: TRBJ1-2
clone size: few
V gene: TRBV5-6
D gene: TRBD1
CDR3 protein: CASSYQQGYYGYTF
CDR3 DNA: TGTGCCAGCAGCTATCAACAGGGGTACTATGGCTACACCTTC

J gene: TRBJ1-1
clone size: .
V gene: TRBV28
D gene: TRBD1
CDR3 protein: CASYPQGAMNTEAFF
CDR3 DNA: TGTGCCAGCTATCCACAGGGGGCAATGAACACTGAAGCTTTCTTT

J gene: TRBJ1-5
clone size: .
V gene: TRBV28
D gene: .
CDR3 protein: CASSFAGSNQPQHF
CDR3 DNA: TGTGCCAGCAGTTTTGCGGGTAGCAATCAGCCCCAGCATTTT

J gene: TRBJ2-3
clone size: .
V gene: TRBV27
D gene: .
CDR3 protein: CASSFYSEGRTDTQYF
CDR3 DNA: TGTGCCAGCAGTTTCTACAGTGAGGGCCGCACAGATACGCAGTATTTT

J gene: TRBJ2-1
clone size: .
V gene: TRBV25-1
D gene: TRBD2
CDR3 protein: CASQPGLGSPSEQFF
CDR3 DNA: TGTGCCAGTCAACCGGGACTAGGGTCCCCCAGTGAGCAGTTCTTC

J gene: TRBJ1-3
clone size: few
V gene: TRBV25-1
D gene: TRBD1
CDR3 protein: CASSEEGAGGNTIYF
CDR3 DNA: TGTGCCAGCAGTGAGGAGGGGGCTGGTGGAAACACCATATATTTT